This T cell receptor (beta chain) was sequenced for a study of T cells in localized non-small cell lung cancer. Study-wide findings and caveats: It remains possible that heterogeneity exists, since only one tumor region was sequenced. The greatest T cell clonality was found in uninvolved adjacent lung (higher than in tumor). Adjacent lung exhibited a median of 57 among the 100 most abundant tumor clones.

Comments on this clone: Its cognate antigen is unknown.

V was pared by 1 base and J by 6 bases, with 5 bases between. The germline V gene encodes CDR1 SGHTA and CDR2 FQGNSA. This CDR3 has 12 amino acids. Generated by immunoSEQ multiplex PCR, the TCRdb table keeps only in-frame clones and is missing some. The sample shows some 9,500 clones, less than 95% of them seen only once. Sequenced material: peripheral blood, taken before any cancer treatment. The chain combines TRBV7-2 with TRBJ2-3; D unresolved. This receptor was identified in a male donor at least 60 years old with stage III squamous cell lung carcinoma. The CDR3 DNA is TGTGCCAGCAGCTTAGACGAGGATACGCAGTATTTT. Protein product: CASSLDEDTQYF.